This T cell receptor (beta chain) was sequenced in a study of PD-L1 blockade in urothelial cancer. Turning to the study itself: Of about 29 patients, about 25 were males with bladder-origin urothelial cancer. The study recovered a median of about 140,000 T cells per blood sample. Enrolled patients had been treated previously with 0 to 3 chemotherapy regimens. Blood was evaluated 3 weeks (second dose) and 6 weeks after therapy began.

Time point noted: pretreatment peripheral blood. Sequenced by immunoSEQ multiplex PCR; TCRdb stores in-frame clones only, minus some. The sample yields some 66,000 clones, 75% to 90% seen once. Trimming took 6 bases from V and 11 from J, leaving 19 bases between them. This CDR3 contains 13 residues. Germline CDR1 LGHNT, CDR2 FRNRAP. Sequences were derived from PBMCs, sampled around atezolizumab (anti-PD-L1) treatment. The receptor was derived from a man between 60 and 75 years old with urothelial cancer. The V and J genes are TRBV12-5 and TRBJ1-1, with D uncertain. This CDR3 reads CASGSTGLTRAFF. DNA of the CDR3: TGTGCTAGTGGATCGACGGGTCTTACAAGGGCTTTCTTT.